The next 3 T cell receptor beta chains were all read from a single sample in a study of early T cells in non-severe SARS-CoV-2 infection. TCRdb processed the 5' RACE reads anew with MiXCR; each CDR3 protein has one entry. Counted here are 71,000 or so distinct CDR3 sequences, about 13% occurring once; the ten biggest clones make up around 15%. The sequenced material came from whole blood. These receptors came from an adult who was a healthcare worker with PCR-confirmed SARS-CoV-2 infection or an uninfected control (not recorded which).

V gene TRBV6-6 combines with J gene TRBJ1-6; D is perhaps TRBD1 (5 bases). The V gene lost 2 bases and the J gene lost 0 bases, with 8 bases spanning the gap. Germline V gene data show CDR1 as MNHNY and CDR2 as SVGAGI (reference sequence). This CDR3 is built from 16 residues. CDR3 in amino acids: CASSYPGSSYNSPLHF. For the CDR3, the DNA is TGTGCCAGCAGTTACCCAGGGAGCTCCTATAATTCACCCCTCCACTTT.

About this clonotype itself: At one boundary the junction diverges from the germline segment, which might be a read error. The chain's CDR3 is CASREGNLPQPQHF. In nucleotides, the CDR3 is TGTGCCAGCAGGGAAGGGAATCTTCCTCAGCCCCAGCATTTT. The chain has TRBV2 and TRBJ1-5; the D is unclear. Looked up from germline, CDR1 is SNHLY and CDR2 is FYNNEI. The CDR3 has 14 amino acids.

This clonotype turned up a few times. The gene calls are TRBV28 and TRBJ1-4; 10 bases match TRBD1. The V and J ends lost 3 bases and 3 bases, in that order; junction bases with no gene match: 4. The CDR3 is 16 amino acids. Germline V CDR1 and CDR2: MDHEN, SYDVKM. The CDR3 is CASSFRQGAANEKLFF. Written as DNA, the CDR3 is TGTGCCAGCAGTTTTAGACAGGGGGCTGCTAATGAAAAACTGTTTTTT.